The TCR beta chain described here comes from a study of T-cell memory formation after mild COVID-19. From 5'RACE with constant-segment primers came TCR alpha and TCR beta cDNA libraries that carried sample barcodes and UMIs. TCRdb used MiXCR to reprocess the 5' RACE reads, holding one entry per CDR3 protein. The sample includes more than 450,000 distinct CDR3 sequences, 18% of them seen just once. This clonotype was found a few times. Germline trimming cut 0 bases from V and 1 base from J; bases unmatched to any gene: 2. CDR3 length equals 16 residues. Germline V gives CDR1 PRHDT, CDR2 FYEKMQ (reference sequence).

The TCR was taken from an adult woman who had mild COVID-19 (a few samples of this study predate the infection). Cell type and time point are not known. The sequenced material came from PBMCs or a T cell subset sorted from them (not recorded which). The chain carries TRBV13 and TRBJ2-5; TRBD2 agrees at 10 bases. The CDR3 DNA sequence: TGTGCCAGCAGCTTAGGTTCTAGCGGGAGCCAAGAGACCCAGTACTTC. Translation gives CASSLGSSGSQETQYF.